This T cell receptor beta chain was identified in a study of cytomegalovirus exposure and HLA in healthy donors. Findings and caveats of the study: Accounts indicate the classifier identified cytomegalovirus status with strong specificity and sensitivity.

Primers for the PCR totalled 60 Vbeta and 13 Jbeta. The method was immunoSEQ multiplex PCR; TCRdb's version includes in-frame clones alone and lacks a portion of them. This table has around 110,000 clones, around 75% appearing once. Comments on this clone: Its specificity is not known. Other DNA sequences of this sample code for an identical CDR3.

The CDR3 sequence is 15 residues long. CDR1 SGHRS and CDR2 YFSETQ come from the germline V gene. V was pared by 5 bases and J by 0 bases, with 5 bases of the junction left unmatched. Source material: PBMCs. The chain uses TRBV5-1 and TRBJ2-1; TRBD2 aligns across 7 bases. This receptor was identified in a woman under 30 in good health and CMV-seronegative. The CDR3 is CASRGGESSYNEQFF. For the CDR3, the DNA is TGCGCCAGCAGGGGGGGGGAGAGCTCCTACAATGAGCAGTTCTTC.